This record concerns one T cell receptor beta chain sequence. Its target is unknown. The data belong to a study of cytomegalovirus exposure and HLA in healthy donors. With 4 bases clipped from V and 7 bases from J, the junction kept 2 bases outside the gene matches. The CDR3 contains 14 residues. Germline CDR1 reads WSHSY; CDR2 reads SAAADI. Study-level points and caveats: TCR association rates varied by HLA locus in a later analysis, with DRB1 highest and HLA-C lowest. Prior analysis indicated that the majority of TCR beta V segments exhibited productivity approximately 87% or approximately 30% of the time. A few CMV-associated chains were confirmed in vitro to be specific for CMV antigens.

The primer mix had 60 Vbeta and 13 Jbeta primers. Sequenced by immunoSEQ multiplex PCR; TCRdb stores in-frame clones only, minus some. Found here are about 180,000 clones, 70% to 80% of them singletons; the top ten hold more than 2%. The V gene is TRBV10-2, the J gene TRBJ2-1; the match to TRBD2 covers 12 bases. What was sequenced was PBMCs. The TCR comes from a man aged 60 to 69 in good health and CMV-seronegative. CDR3 bases: TGCGCCAGCAGTGCTAGCGGGGGGGGAAATGAGCAGTTCTTC. Protein sequence: CASSASGGGNEQFF.